Here is one T cell receptor (beta chain) with its context. Its antigen is as yet unknown. The data belong to a study of shared clonotypes between healthy human individuals. Across the study: Per donor, three plates held CD4 naive cells, three held CD4 memory, two held CD8 naive and one held CD8 memory. General observations from the study: Rarefaction curves obtained for sorted subsets showed sequencing incomplete despite large depth.

Trimming stripped 5 bases from V and 4 bases from J, with 14 bases between. The germline gives CDR1 SNHLY, CDR2 FYNNEI. This CDR3 spans 14 amino acids. Several immunoSEQ 96-well plates shared each subset's DNA, each plate a replicate. Under the authors' procedure: ImmunoSEQ junction-only sequences lacked quality scores, so their filtering differed. The repertoire was sequenced with immunoSEQ multiplex PCR; TCRdb's copy has only in-frame clones and lacks some. The D gene and trimming were derived from the DNA, and the V and J assignments and clone size from that table. The data contain over a million clones, approximately 70% of them singletons.

The sequenced sample consisted of memory CD4+ T cells sorted from blood. Subset in this sample: CD45RA-negative fraction. The TCR sequence derives from a man aged 18 to 30 in good health. This sequence joins TRBV2 and TRBJ1-1; D may be TRBD1 (6 bases). CDR3 DNA sequence: TGTGCCAGCAGTATGGGGGCCCAGGGCACTGAAGCTTTCTTT. This sequence encodes CASSMGAQGTEAFF.